Below are 4 T cell receptor beta chains sequenced from a single sample in a study of monozygotic twins with inflammatory bowel disease. TCRdb processed the 5' RACE reads again and assigns one entry to each CDR3 protein, with no DNA. This listing includes 400,000 to 500,000 distinct CDR3 sequences. The sequencing input was blood. The source of these receptors is a human donor with ulcerative colitis or Crohn's disease, or a healthy co-twin of an affected twin (not recorded which).

The rearrangement links TRBV30 to TRBJ1-1. Germline V gene lookup returns CDR1 GTSNPN and CDR2 SVGIG (reference sequence). This CDR3 comprises 14 residues. This chain's CDR3 is CAWSVVSWGTEAFF.

The chain recombines TRBV11-2 with TRBJ2-5; the D call from TCRdb, TRBD1, cannot be confirmed without DNA. The CDR3 sequence is 15 residues long. Looked up from germline, CDR1 is SGHAT and CDR2 is FQNNGV. The chain's CDR3 is CASSFNTGLKETQYF.

The chain recombines TRBV5-1 with TRBJ2-5. Germline CDR1 and CDR2: SGHRS and YFSETQ. This CDR3 is built from 14 residues. CDR3 sequence: CASSLMSSQETQYF.

The gene calls are TRBV5-1 and TRBJ1-2; TCRdb's D gene call, TRBD1, goes unchecked for lack of DNA. The CDR3 contains 13 residues. Per the germline V gene, CDR1 is SGHRS and CDR2 is YFSETQ. CDR3 residues: CASSFNGGGGYTF. Looking up the rest from reference TRBV5-1 and TRBJ1-2 gives the full variable domain: KAGVTQTPRYLIKTRGQQVTLSCSPISGHRSVSWYQQTPGQGLQFLFEYFSETQRNKGNFPGRFSGRQFSNSRSEMNVSTLELGDSALYLCASSFNGGGGYTFGSGTRLTVV.